The 8 T cell receptor beta chains below come from one sample, sequenced in a study of blood T cell repertoires in COVID-19. TCRdb's copy holds only in-frame clones and misses some; the assay was immunoSEQ multiplex PCR. The sample records 160,000 or so clones, roughly nine tenths being singletons. Sequencing was done on a sample of peripheral blood. All receptors come from an older woman with acute or convalescent COVID-19.

This sequence joins TRBV30 and TRBJ1-3; 8 bases are shared with TRBD1. The germline V gene encodes CDR1 GTSNPN and CDR2 SVGIG (reference sequence). The CDR3 length is 15 residues. Trimming at V came to 2 bases and at J to 4 bases, leaving 7 bases not matched to a gene. In DNA, the CDR3 is TGTGCCTGGAGTACAAAGACAGGGGACGGAAACACCATATATTTT. This gives the protein CAWSTKTGDGNTIYF.

This clone was detected only once. The chain is built from TRBV10-2 and TRBJ1-5; maybe TRBD1 (6 bases). From germline, CDR1 is WSHSY and CDR2 SAAADI. CDR3 length equals 14 residues. Trimming pared 1 base from V and 5 bases from J, leaving 9 bases between. The CDR3 region is CASSEFSGDQPQHF. The CDR3 bases are TGCGCCAGCAGTGAGTTCTCAGGGGATCAGCCCCAGCATTTT.

In DNA, the CDR3 is TGCGCCAGCAGCTTCGGAGGGATCAGCACAGATACGCAGTATTTT. It translates to CASSFGGISTDTQYF. The rearrangement uses TRBV5-1 and TRBJ2-3, with a weak D call TRBD2 (6 bases). V was shortened by 2 bases and J by 0 bases, with 10 bases between the two germline ends. The length of the CDR3 is 15 residues. From germline, CDR1 is SGHRS and CDR2 YFSETQ.

The V and J genes are TRBV24-1 and TRBJ1-2, with 12 bases fitting TRBD1. The CDR3 contains 16 residues. CDR1 and CDR2 (germline): KGHDR, SFDVKD. The V gene end was trimmed by 4 bases and the J gene end by 8 bases; junction bases not matched to a gene: 10. The CDR3 nucleotides read TGTGCCACCAGTGACCCTCCGGGACAGGGGGCGGAGGGCTACACCTTC. It encodes CATSDPPGQGAEGYTF.

The chain combines TRBV25-1 with TRBJ1-4; D not resolved. V lost 7 bases to trimming and J lost 5 bases, with 8 bases between them. This CDR3 is built from 12 residues. Germline V gene data show CDR1 as MGHDK and CDR2 as SYGVNS. CDR3 sequence (DNA): TGTGCCAGCATTGGCAGAAATGAAAAACTGTTTTTT. This sequence encodes CASIGRNEKLFF.

V is TRBV5-1 and J is TRBJ1-1; 9 bases align to TRBD1. Germline lookup yields CDR1 SGHRS and CDR2 YFSETQ. V was clipped by 4 bases and J by 5 bases; unmatched bases: 9. The CDR3 totals 15 residues. The CDR3 sequence is CASSLGQGLTTEAFF. The CDR3 nucleotides read TGCGCCAGCAGCCTGGGACAGGGTTTGACGACTGAAGCTTTCTTT.

This clone was picked up one time. The CDR3: CASSRAGGSSYNEQFF. The CDR3 coding sequence is TGTGCCAGCAGCAGAGCGGGGGGCAGCTCCTACAATGAGCAGTTCTTC. The chain combines TRBV25-1 with TRBJ2-1; 9 bases match TRBD2. The CDR3 totals 16 residues. Germline lookup yields CDR1 MGHDK and CDR2 SYGVNS. V was pared by 6 bases and J by 0 bases, with 6 bases of the junction left unmatched.

In its sample, this clone was seen a few times. This chain connects TRBV15 to TRBJ1-5; D gene ambiguous. The CDR3 is 15 amino acids. With 5 bases removed from V and 7 bases from J, the gap between germline ends came to 18 bases. Germline lookup yields CDR1 LNHNV and CDR2 YYDKDF (reference sequence). Here the CDR3 reads CATSVPVAEGQPQHF. The CDR3 coding sequence is TGTGCCACCAGCGTACCGGTCGCCGAGGGACAGCCCCAGCATTTT.